This T cell receptor (beta chain) was identified during a study of T cell repertoires in cytomegalovirus infection. A note on this clonotype: The antigen is not known.

The CDR3 contains 14 residues. V shed 4 bases and J shed 6 bases, with 10 bases lying between them. Per germline, CDR1 SGHVS and CDR2 FQNEAQ. TCRdb recomputed calls from the reads with MiXCR, one row per CDR3 protein. The sample holds some 940,000 distinct CDR3 sequences, around 29% seen once. Findings and caveats of the study: Ex vivo, HLA-C-restricted CMV-specific TCR beta clonotypes prevailed over the rest of the response.

The V call is TRBV7-8, the J call TRBJ1-6; D may be TRBD1 (5 bases). The sample here was cultured CD8+ T cells from PBMCs, taken from culture after CMV antigen stimulation. The TCR sequence derives from a human donor in good health (CMV status not recorded). Some clones in this sample may be carry-over from other donors' samples. CDR3 protein: CASSYKTVNSPLHF. DNA of the CDR3: TGTGCCAGCAGCTATAAGACAGTTAATTCACCCCTCCACTTT.